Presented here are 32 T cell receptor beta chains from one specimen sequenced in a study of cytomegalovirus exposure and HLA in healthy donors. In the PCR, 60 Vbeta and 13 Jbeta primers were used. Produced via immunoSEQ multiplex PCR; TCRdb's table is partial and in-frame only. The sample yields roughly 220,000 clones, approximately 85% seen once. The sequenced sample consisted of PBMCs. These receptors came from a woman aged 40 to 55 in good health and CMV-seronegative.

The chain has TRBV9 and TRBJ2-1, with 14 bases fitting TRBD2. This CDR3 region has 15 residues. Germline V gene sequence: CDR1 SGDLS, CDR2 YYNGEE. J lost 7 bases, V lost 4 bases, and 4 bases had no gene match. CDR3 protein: CASSLGTSGRNEQFF. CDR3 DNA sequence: TGTGCCAGCAGCCTAGGGACTAGCGGGAGAAATGAGCAGTTCTTC.

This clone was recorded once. CDR3 sequence (DNA): TGTGCCAGTAGTATAGGACAGACCAGATCCTACGAGCAGTACTTC. It codes for CASSIGQTRSYEQYF. The V gene is TRBV19, the J gene TRBJ2-7, with D maybe TRBD1 (5 bases). There are 15 residues in the CDR3. Germline lookup yields CDR1 LNHDA and CDR2 SQIVND (reference sequence). V lost 1 base to trimming and J lost 1 base, with 11 bases between them.

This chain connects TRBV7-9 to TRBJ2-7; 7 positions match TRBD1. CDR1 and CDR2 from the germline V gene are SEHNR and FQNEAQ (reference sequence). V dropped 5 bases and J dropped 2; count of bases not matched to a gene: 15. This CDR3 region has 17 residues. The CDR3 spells CASSETYTGTATYEQYF. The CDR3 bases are TGTGCCAGCAGCGAGACGTACACCGGGACAGCGACCTACGAGCAGTACTTC.

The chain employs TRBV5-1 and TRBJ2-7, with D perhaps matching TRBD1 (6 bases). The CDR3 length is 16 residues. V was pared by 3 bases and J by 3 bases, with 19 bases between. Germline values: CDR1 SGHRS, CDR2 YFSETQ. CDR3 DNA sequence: TGCGCCAGCAGCTCCGAGGCGCGGACAGTTTACTACGAGCAGTACTTC. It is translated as CASSSEARTVYYEQYF.

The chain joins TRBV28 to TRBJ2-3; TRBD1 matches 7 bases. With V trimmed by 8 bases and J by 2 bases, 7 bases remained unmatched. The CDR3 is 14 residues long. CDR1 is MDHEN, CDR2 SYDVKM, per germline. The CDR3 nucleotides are TGTGCCAGCGTCGACAGGGCCTCCACAGATACGCAGTATTTT. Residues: CASVDRASTDTQYF. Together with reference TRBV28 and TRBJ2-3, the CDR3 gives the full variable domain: DVKVTQSSRYLVKRTGEKVFLECVQDMDHENMFWYRQDPGLGLRLIYFSYDVKMKEKGDIPEGYSVSREKKERFSLILESASTNQTSMYLCASVDRASTDTQYFGPGTRLTVL.

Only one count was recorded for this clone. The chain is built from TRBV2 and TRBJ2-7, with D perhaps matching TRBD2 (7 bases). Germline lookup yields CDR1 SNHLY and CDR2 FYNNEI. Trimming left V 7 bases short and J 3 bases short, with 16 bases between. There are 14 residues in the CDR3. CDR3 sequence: CASKGGLADYEQYF. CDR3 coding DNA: TGTGCCAGCAAGGGGGGGCTGGCGGACTACGAGCAGTACTTC.

The CDR3 DNA reads TGCAGCGTTGACCAGGGCTCAGGGCAGCCCCAGCATTTT. Residues: CSVDQGSGQPQHF. The rearrangement links TRBV29-1 to TRBJ1-5; TRBD1 is a possible D gene (5 bases). Germline CDR1 SQVTM, CDR2 ANQGSEA. The CDR3 has 13 amino acids. V shed 3 bases and J shed 7 bases, with 13 bases lying between them.

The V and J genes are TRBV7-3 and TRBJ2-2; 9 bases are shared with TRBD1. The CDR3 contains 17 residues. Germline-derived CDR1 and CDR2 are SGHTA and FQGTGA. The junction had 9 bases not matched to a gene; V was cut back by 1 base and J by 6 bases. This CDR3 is CASSLSPGTGRAGELFF. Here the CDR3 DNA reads TGTGCCAGCAGCTTAAGCCCCGGGACAGGGCGAGCCGGGGAGCTGTTTTTT.

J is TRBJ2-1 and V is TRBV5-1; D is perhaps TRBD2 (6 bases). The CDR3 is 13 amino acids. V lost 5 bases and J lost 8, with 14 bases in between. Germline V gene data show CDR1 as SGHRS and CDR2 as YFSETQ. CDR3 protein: CASSSDYSDEQFF. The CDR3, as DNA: TGCGCCAGCAGTTCGGACTACTCGGATGAGCAGTTCTTC.

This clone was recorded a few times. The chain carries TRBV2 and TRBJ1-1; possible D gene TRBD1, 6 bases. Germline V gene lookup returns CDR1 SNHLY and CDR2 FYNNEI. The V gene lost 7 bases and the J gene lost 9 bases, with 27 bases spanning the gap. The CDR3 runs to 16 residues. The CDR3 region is CASIPPARVQGQKAFF. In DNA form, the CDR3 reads TGTGCCAGCATACCTCCCGCCAGAGTACAGGGCCAGAAAGCTTTCTTT. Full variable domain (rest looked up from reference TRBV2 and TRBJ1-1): EPEVTQTPSHQVTQMGQEVILRCVPISNHLYFYWYRQILGQKVEFLVSFYNNEISEKSEIFDDQFSVERPDGSNFTLKIRSTKLEDSAMYFCASIPPARVQGQKAFFGQGTRLTVV.

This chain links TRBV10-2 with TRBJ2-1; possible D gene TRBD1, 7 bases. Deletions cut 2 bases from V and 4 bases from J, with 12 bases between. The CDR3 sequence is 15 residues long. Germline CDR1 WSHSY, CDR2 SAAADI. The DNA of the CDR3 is TGCGCCAGCAGTGAGCCCGGGGGACAGTACAATGAGCAGTTCTTC. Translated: CASSEPGGQYNEQFF.

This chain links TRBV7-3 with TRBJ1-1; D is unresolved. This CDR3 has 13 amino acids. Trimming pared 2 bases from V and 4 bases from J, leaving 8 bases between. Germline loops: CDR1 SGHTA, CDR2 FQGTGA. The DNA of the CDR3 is TGTGCCAGCAGCTTAGGGCAGACCACTGAAGCTTTCTTT. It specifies CASSLGQTTEAFF.

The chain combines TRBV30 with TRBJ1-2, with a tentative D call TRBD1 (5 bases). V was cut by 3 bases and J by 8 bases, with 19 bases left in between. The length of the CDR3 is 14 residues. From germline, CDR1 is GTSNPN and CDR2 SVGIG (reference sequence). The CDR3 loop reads CAWRPRQISWGYTF. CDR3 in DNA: TGTGCCTGGAGACCGAGACAGATAAGCTGGGGCTACACCTTC.

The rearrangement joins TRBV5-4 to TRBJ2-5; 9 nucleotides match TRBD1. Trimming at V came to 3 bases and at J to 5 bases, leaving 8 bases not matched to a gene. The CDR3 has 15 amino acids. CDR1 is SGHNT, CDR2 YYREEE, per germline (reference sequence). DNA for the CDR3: TGTGCCAGCAGCTCGGCGGGGACAGGGAGGGAGACCCAGTACTTC. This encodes CASSSAGTGRETQYF. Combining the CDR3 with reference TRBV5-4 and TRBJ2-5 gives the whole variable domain ETGVTQSPTHLIKTRGQQVTLRCSSQSGHNTVSWYQQALGQGPQFIFQYYREEENGRGNFPPRFSGLQFPNYSSELNVNALELDDSALYLCASSSAGTGRETQYFGPGTRLLVL.

The CDR3 coding sequence is TGTGCCAGAAGGGGGCATGGAGACACCGGGGAGCTGTTTTTT. Protein product: CARRGHGDTGELFF. The V call is TRBV2, the J call TRBJ2-2, with 7 nucleotides matching TRBD1. V shed 9 bases and J 3 bases; nucleotides not matched to a gene: 7. This CDR3 has 14 amino acids. Germline V CDR1 and CDR2: SNHLY, FYNNEI.

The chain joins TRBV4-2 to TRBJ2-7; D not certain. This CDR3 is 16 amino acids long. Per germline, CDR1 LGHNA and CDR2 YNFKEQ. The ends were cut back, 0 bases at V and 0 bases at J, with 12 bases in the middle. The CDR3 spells CASSQEGGVSSYEQYF. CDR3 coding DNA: TGTGCCAGCAGCCAAGAAGGCGGAGTTTCCTCCTACGAGCAGTACTTC.

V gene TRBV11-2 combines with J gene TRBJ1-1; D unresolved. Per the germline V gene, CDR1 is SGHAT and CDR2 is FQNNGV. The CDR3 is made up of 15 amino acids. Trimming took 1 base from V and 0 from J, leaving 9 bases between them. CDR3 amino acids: CASSLVGGLNTEAFF. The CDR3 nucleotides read TGTGCCAGCAGCTTAGTTGGAGGATTGAACACTGAAGCTTTCTTT.

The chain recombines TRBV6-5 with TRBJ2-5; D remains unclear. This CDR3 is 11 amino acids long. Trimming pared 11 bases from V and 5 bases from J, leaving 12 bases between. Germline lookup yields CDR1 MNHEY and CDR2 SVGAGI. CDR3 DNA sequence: TGTGCCTCCTCTATGTTGGAGACCCAGTACTTC. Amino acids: CASSMLETQYF.

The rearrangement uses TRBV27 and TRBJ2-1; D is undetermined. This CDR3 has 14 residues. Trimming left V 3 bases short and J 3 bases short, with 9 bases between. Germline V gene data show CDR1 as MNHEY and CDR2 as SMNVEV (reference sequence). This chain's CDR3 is CASSFILNYNEQFF. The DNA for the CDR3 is TGTGCCAGCAGTTTTATCCTTAACTACAATGAGCAGTTCTTC.

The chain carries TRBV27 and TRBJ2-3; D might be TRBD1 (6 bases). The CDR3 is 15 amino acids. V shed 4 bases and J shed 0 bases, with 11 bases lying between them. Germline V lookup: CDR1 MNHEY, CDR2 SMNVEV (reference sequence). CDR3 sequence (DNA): TGTGCCAGCAGTTCCCGGGACACTAGCACAGATACGCAGTATTTT. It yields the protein CASSSRDTSTDTQYF.

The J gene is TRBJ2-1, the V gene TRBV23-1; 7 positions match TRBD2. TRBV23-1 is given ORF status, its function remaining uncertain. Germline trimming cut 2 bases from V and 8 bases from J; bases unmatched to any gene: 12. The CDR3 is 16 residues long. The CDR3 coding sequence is TGCGCCAGCAGTCAAAGTTGTTGGTCAGGGAGGGATGAGCAGTTCTTC. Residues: CASSQSCWSGRDEQFF.

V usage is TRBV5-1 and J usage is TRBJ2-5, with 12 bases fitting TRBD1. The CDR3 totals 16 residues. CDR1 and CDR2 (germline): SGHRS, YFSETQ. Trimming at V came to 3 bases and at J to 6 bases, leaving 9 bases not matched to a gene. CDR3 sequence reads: CASSSTGTGGAKTQYF. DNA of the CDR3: TGCGCCAGCAGCTCGACCGGGACAGGGGGCGCAAAGACCCAGTACTTC.

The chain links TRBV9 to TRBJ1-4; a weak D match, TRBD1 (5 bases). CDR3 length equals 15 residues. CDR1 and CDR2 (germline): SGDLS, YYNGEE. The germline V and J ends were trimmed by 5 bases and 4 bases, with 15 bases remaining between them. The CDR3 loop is CASSSSAGGNEKLFF. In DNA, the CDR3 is TGTGCCAGCAGTTCTTCAGCCGGGGGTAATGAAAAACTGTTTTTT.

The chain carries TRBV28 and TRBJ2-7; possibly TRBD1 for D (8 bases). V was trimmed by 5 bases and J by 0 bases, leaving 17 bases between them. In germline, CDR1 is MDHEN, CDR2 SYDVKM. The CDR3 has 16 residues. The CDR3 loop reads CASSGPGGGSSYEQYF. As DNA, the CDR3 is TGTGCCAGCAGTGGCCCAGGGGGCGGGAGCTCCTACGAGCAGTACTTC.

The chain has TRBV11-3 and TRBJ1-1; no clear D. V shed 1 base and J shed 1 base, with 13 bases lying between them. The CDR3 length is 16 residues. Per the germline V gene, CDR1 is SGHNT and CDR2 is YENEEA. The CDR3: CASSLGTTGANTEAFF. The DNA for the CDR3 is TGTGCCAGCAGCTTAGGCACAACCGGAGCGAACACTGAAGCTTTCTTT.

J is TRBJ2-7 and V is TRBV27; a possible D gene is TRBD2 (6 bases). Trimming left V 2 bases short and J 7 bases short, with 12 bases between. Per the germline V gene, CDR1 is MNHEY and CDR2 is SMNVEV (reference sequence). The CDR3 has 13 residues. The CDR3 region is CASSLTGGGEQYF. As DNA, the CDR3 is TGTGCCAGCAGTTTAACCGGGGGTGGTGAGCAGTACTTC.

CDR3 coding DNA: TGTGCCAGCAGTACGGGACAGGGCAATCAGCCCCAGCATTTT. This codes for CASSTGQGNQPQHF. This chain joins TRBV6-5 and TRBJ1-5; TRBD1 matches 8 bases. This CDR3 contains 14 residues. Germline V lookup: CDR1 MNHEY, CDR2 SVGAGI. The V segment lost 5 bases and the J segment 2 bases; nucleotides outside the gene matches: 2.

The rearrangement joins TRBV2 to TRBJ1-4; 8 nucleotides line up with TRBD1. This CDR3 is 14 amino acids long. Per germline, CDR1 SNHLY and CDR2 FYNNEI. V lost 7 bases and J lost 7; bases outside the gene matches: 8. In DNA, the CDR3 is TGTGCCAGCACCTCCCAGGGGGCTCGTGAAAAACTGTTTTTT. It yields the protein CASTSQGAREKLFF. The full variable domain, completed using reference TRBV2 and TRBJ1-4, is EPEVTQTPSHQVTQMGQEVILRCVPISNHLYFYWYRQILGQKVEFLVSFYNNEISEKSEIFDDQFSVERPDGSNFTLKIRSTKLEDSAMYFCASTSQGAREKLFFGSGTQLSVL.

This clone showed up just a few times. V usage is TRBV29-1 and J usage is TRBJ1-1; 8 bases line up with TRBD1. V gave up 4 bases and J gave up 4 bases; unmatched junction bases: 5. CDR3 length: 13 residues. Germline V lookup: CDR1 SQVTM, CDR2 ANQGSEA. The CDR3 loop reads CSVGQGSATEAFF. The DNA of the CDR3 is TGCAGCGTTGGACAGGGGAGCGCCACTGAAGCTTTCTTT. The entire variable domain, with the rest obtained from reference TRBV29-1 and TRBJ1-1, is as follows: SAVISQKPSRDICQRGTSLTIQCQVDSQVTMMFWYRQQPGQSLTLIATANQGSEATYESGFVIDKFPISRPNLTFSTLTVSNMSPEDSSIYLCSVGQGSATEAFFGQGTRLTVV.

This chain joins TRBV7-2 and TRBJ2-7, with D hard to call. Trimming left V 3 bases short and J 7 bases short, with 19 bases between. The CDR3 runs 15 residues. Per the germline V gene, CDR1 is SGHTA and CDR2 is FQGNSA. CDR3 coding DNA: TGTGCCAGCAGCTTTTTATTCCGCGGAAAAGAAGAGCAGTACTTC. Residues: CASSFLFRGKEEQYF.

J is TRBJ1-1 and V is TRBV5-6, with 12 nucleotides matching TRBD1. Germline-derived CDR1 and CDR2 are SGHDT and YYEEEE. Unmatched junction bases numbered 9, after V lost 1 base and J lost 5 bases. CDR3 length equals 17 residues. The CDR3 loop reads CASSLKTPGQGATEAFF. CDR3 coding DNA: TGTGCCAGCAGCTTGAAGACACCGGGACAGGGGGCTACTGAAGCTTTCTTT.

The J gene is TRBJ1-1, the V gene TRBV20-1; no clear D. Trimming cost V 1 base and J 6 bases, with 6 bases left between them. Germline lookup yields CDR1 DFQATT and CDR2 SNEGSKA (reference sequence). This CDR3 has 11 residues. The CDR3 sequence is CSARAWPEAFF. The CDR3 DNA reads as TGCAGTGCTAGAGCTTGGCCTGAAGCTTTCTTT.